The sequence of this TCR beta chain was determined in a study of OX40 agonist ivuxolimab in advanced cancers. Across the study: Ivuxolimab, an agonist antibody against OX40 (CD134), was given to patients.

Germline lookup yields CDR1 MNHNY and CDR2 SVGAGI (reference sequence). The CDR3 is 15 residues long. Trimming removed 5 bases from V and 3 bases from J; junction bases left unmatched: 10. General study points: Expanded clones tended on average to be more numerous among CD8+ T cells than CD4+.

Sequenced by immunoSEQ multiplex PCR; TCRdb stores in-frame clones only, minus some. The sample contains fewer than 200,000 clones, around 94% of which appear only once. A note on this clone: Its antigen is as yet unknown.

Source: CD4+ or CD8+ T cells sorted from blood, taken in a trial of the OX40 agonist ivuxolimab. The chain uses TRBV6-6 and TRBJ2-7, with 7 bases matching TRBD1. The receptor comes from an adult with an advanced solid tumor such as melanoma, head and neck, liver or kidney cancer. The CDR3 sequence: CASSPPSSGGYEQYF. In DNA, the CDR3 is TGTGCCAGCAGTCCCCCTTCCTCAGGGGGCTACGAGCAGTACTTC.